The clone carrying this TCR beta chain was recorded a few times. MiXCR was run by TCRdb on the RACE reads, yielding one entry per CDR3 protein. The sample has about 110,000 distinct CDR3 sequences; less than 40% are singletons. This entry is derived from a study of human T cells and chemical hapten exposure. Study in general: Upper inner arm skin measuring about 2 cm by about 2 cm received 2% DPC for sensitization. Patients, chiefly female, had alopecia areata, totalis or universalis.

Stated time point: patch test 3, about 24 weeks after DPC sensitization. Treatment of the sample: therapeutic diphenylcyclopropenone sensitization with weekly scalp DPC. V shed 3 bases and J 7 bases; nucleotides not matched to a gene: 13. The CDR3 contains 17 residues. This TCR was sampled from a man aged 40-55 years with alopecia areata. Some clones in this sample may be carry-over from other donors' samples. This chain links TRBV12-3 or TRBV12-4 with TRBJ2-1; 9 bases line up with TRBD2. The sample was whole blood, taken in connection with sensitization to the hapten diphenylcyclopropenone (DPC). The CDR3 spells CASSFPPLAGTRNEQFF. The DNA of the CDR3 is TGTGCCAGCAGTTTCCCTCCCCTAGCGGGGACCAGGAATGAGCAGTTCTTC.